This T cell receptor (beta chain) was sequenced for a study of identical twins. The study, taken as a whole, reports: Cord blood's abundant beta clonotypes had fewer insertions, unlike memory repertoires. Conclusions leaned on cross-sectional statistical analysis and did not track the same donors over time.

Germline-derived CDR1 and CDR2 are ENHRY and SYGVKD. The CDR3 is made up of 15 amino acids. Trimming stripped 3 bases from V and 5 bases from J, with 13 bases between. All donors were healthy Caucasians. Carrying unique molecular identifiers, the cDNA also gained a universal primer site through template switching. TCRdb re-analysed the 5' RACE reads in MiXCR, keeping a single row per CDR3 protein. The repertoire holds 500,000 to 650,000 distinct CDR3 sequences, with around 24% as singletons. Details on this clonotype: Its antigen remains unknown.

This same sample was also taken into another study, of yellow fever vaccine responses in identical twins.

The sequencing sample was made of CD4+ T cells sorted from blood. The rearrangement joins TRBV10-3 to TRBJ2-2, with TRBD1 as a possible D gene (5 bases). This clonotype was obtained from a young woman in good health. This CDR3 reads CAISERGSETGELFF. The CDR3 nucleotides read TGTGCCATCAGTGAAAGGGGAAGTGAGACCGGGGAGCTGTTTTTT.